This TCR beta chain originates from a study of cytomegalovirus exposure and HLA in healthy donors. The CDR3 loop spans 16 amino acids. Looked up from germline, CDR1 is MGHRA and CDR2 is YSYEKL. Trimming took 3 bases from V and 5 from J; bases not matched to a gene: 10. The study, taken as a whole, reports: In vitro, a few CMV-associated chains proved specific for CMV antigens.

In the case of this clone: Its specificity is not known.

PCR employed 60 Vbeta and 13 Jbeta primers. TCRdb's copy holds only in-frame clones and misses some; the assay was immunoSEQ multiplex PCR. The sample shows about 250,000 clones, roughly 70% of them seen only once. Donors counted as nominally healthy when sampled, yet unrecorded immune exposures were likely. The chain uses TRBV4-1 and TRBJ2-3, with 8 bases lining up with TRBD2. This receptor was taken from a female donor in good health and CMV-seronegative. Sequenced sample: PBMCs. This chain's CDR3 is CASSHRPGLGGDTQYF. CDR3 coding DNA: TGCGCCAGCAGCCATAGACCGGGACTAGGGGGAGATACGCAGTATTTT.